This TCR beta chain was found in a study of CD8+CD57+ T cells in acquired aplastic anemia. Profiling of TCR beta VDJ combinations and CDR3 sequences used genomic DNA as template. TCRdb used MiXCR to reprocess the reads, holding one entry per CDR3 protein. The profile covers 250,000 to 350,000 distinct CDR3 sequences, with approximately 58% appearing a single time and under 1.5% taken by the ten largest. Only patients with CD8+CD57+ cell expansion on flow cytometry were chosen for sequencing. The ends were cut back, 7 bases at V and 1 base at J, with 13 bases in the middle. The CDR3 has 13 residues. Germline V gives CDR1 DFQATT, CDR2 SNEGSKA (reference sequence).

V gene TRBV20-1 combines with J gene TRBJ1-1; D not certain. Sequencing was performed on sorted CD4+, CD8+, or CD8+CD57+ T cells (not recorded which) from PBMCs. This sequence was found in a human donor with aplastic anemia. The CDR3 sequence: CSVVMRKNTEAFF. CDR3 DNA: TGCAGTGTCGTTATGCGCAAGAACACTGAAGCTTTCTTT.